This entry describes one T cell receptor beta chain. Sequencing was performed with immunoSEQ multiplex PCR; in TCRdb, only in-frame clones are kept and a portion is missing. The repertoire consists of approximately 290,000 clones, with roughly 91% occurring once and the leading ten covering 11%. This record belongs to a study of blood T cell repertoires in COVID-19. Study-wide background: The United States, Italy and Spain were the sources of the acute and convalescent COVID-19 samples.

The germline gives CDR1 SGHAT, CDR2 FQNNGV. This CDR3 has 17 residues. V was trimmed by 2 bases and J by 0 bases, leaving 16 bases between them. This receptor was obtained from a woman in her thirties with COVID-19, enrolled during active disease. The sequencing input was peripheral blood. The chain recombines TRBV11-2 with TRBJ1-1; TRBD1 might be the D (5 bases). The CDR3 loop is CASSLFLGGVMNTEAFF. The CDR3, as DNA: TGTGCCAGCAGCTTATTTCTTGGAGGGGTTATGAACACTGAAGCTTTCTTT. Full variable domain (remainder filled in from reference TRBV11-2 and TRBJ1-1): EAGVAQSPRYKIIEKRQSVAFWCNPISGHATLYWYQQILGQGPKLLIQFQNNGVVDDSQLPKDRFSAERLKGVDSTLKIQPAKLEDSAVYLCASSLFLGGVMNTEAFFGQGTRLTVV.